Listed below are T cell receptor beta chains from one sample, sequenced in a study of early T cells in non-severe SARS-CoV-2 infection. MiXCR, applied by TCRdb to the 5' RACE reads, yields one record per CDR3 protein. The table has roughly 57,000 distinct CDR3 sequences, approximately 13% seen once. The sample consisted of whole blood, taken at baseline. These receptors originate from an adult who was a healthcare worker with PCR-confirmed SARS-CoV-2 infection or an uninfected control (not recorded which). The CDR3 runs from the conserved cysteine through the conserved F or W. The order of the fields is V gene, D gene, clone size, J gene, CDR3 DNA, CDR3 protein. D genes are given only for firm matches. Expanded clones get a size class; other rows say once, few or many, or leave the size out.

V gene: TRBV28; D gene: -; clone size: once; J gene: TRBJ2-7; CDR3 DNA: TGTGCCAGCCTCGCGAGGGAGTCATACGAGCAGTACTTC; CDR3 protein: CASLARESYEQYF
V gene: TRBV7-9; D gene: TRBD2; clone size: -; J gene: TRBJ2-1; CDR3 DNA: TGTGCCAGCAGCCGACTAGCGGATGGGGGTGAGCAGTTCTTC; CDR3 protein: CASSRLADGGEQFF
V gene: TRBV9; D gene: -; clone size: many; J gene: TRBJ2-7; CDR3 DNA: TGTGCCAGCAGCGTACCCCCACTAGGGGGGGAGCAGTACTTC; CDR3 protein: CASSVPPLGGEQYF
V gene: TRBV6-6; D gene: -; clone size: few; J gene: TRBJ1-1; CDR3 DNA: TGTGCCAGCCGGGGAGGTCCTGAAGCTTTCTTT; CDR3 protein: CASRGGPEAFF
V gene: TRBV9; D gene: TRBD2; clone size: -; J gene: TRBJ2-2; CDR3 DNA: TGTGCCAGCAGCGAAAAGGGACTAGCCCTCGGGGAGCTGTTTTTT; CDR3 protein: CASSEKGLALGELFF
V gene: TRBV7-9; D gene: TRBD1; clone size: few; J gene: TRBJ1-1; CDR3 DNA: TGTGCCAGCAGCTTAGGGGACAGGTCTAACACTGAAGCTTTCTTT; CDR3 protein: CASSLGDRSNTEAFF
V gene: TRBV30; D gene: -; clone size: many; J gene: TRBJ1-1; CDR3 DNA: TGTGCCTGGACAAGATCCGGGATTGAAGCTTTCTTT; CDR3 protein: CAWTRSGIEAFF
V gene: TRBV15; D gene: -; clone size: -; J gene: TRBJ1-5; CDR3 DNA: TGTGCCACCAGCACCGACAGGAATCAGCCCCAGCATTTT; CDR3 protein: CATSTDRNQPQHF
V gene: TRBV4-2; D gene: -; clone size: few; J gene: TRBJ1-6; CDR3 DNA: TGTGCCAGCAGCCAAGTGATGGAGGGGGGGGATAATTCACCCCTCCACTTT; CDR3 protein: CASSQVMEGGDNSPLHF
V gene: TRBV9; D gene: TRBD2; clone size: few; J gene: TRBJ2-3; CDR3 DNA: TGTGCCAGCAGCGTAGAGAGCGGGGGCTCAAGCGCGGATACGCAGTATTTT; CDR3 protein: CASSVESGGSSADTQYF
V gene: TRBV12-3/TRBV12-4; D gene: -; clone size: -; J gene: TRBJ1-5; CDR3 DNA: TGTGCCAGCAGTTGGCAGGGCGGTATGCATTTT; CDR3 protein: CASSWQGGMHF
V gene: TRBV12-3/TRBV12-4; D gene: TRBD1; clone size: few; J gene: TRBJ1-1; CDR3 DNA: TGTGCCAGCAGTCAGGCAGGGGGCAACACTGAAGCTTTCTTT; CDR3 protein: CASSQAGGNTEAFF
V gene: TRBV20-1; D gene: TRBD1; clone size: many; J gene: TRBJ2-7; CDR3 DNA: TGCAGTGCCACCACAGGGGCTCTAAGCTCCTACGAGCAGTACTTC; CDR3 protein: CSATTGALSSYEQYF
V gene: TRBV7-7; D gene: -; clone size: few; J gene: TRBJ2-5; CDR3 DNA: TGTGCTAGCAGCTTAGCGAGCGAAGTAGAGACCCAGTACTTC; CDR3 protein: CASSLASEVETQYF
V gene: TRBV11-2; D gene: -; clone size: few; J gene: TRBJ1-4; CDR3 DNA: TGTGCCAGCAGCCGACTAGGGGGACGTGCAACTAATGAAAAACTGTTTTTT; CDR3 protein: CASSRLGGRATNEKLFF
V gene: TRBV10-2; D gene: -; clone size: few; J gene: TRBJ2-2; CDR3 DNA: TGCGCCAGCAGTGAGCCGGGACTCTCCAGGGGGGAGCTGTTTTTT; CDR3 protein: CASSEPGLSRGELFF
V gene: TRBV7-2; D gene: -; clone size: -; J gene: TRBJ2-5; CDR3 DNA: TGTGCCAGCAGCTTACGGGACCCGCGGGAGACCCAGTACTTC; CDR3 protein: CASSLRDPRETQYF
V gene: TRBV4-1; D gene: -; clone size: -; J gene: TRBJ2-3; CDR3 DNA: TGCGCCAGCAGCAGTCCGGGACGGAGCACAGATACGCAGTATTTT; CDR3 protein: CASSSPGRSTDTQYF
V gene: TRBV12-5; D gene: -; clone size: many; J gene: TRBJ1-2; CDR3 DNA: TGTGCTAGTGGTTTAAGCGGCGGGAGGACAAAGAGCTACACCTTC; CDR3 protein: CASGLSGGRTKSYTF
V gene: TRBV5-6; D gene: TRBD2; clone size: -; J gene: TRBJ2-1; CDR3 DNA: TGTACCAGCAGTCCTTTAGCGGGGGGCGTTTACAATGAGCAGTTCTTC; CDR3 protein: CTSSPLAGGVYNEQFF
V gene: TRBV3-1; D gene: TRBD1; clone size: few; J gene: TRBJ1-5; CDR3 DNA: TGTGCCAGCAGCCCGGACAGGGGACGCAATCAGCCCCAGCATTTT; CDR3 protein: CASSPDRGRNQPQHF
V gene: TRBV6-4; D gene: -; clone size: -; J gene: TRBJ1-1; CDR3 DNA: TGTGCCAGCAGTGAATCGGACACGAACACTGAAGCTTTCTTT; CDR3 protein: CASSESDTNTEAFF
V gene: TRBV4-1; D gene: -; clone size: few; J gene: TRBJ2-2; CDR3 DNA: TGCGCCAGCAGCCAAGTGGCAGGGGTGAGCACCGGGGAGCTGTTTTTT; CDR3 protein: CASSQVAGVSTGELFF
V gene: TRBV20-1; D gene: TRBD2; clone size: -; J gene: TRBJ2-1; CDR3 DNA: TGCAGTGCTCAAAAACCAGGGAGGGGCCTCAATGAGCAGTTCTTC; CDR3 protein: CSAQKPGRGLNEQFF
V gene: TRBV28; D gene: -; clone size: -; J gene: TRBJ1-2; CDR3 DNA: TGTGCCAGCAAAATGACCCGGCGCGGCTACACCTTC; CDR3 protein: CASKMTRRGYTF
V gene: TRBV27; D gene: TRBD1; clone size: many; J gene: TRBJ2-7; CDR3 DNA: TGTGCCAGCAGTTTAGGGACAGGGGCCTACGAGCAGTACTTC; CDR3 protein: CASSLGTGAYEQYF
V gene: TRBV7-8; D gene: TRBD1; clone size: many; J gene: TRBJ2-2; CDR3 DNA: TGTGCCAGCAGCCGATCAGGGGGCGCGAACACCGGGGAGCTGTTTTTT; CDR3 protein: CASSRSGGANTGELFF